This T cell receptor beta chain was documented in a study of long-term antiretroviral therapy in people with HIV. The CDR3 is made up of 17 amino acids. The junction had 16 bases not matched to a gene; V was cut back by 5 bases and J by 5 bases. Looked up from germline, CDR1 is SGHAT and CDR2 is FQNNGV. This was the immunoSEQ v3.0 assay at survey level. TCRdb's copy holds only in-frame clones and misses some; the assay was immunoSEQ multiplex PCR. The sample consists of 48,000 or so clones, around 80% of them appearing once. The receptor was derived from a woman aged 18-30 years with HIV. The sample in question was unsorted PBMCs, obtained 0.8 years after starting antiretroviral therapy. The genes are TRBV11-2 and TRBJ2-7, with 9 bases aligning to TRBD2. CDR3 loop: CASSQGLAYYIGHEQYF. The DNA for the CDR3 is TGTGCCAGCAGCCAGGGACTAGCCTATTATATTGGGCACGAGCAGTACTTC.